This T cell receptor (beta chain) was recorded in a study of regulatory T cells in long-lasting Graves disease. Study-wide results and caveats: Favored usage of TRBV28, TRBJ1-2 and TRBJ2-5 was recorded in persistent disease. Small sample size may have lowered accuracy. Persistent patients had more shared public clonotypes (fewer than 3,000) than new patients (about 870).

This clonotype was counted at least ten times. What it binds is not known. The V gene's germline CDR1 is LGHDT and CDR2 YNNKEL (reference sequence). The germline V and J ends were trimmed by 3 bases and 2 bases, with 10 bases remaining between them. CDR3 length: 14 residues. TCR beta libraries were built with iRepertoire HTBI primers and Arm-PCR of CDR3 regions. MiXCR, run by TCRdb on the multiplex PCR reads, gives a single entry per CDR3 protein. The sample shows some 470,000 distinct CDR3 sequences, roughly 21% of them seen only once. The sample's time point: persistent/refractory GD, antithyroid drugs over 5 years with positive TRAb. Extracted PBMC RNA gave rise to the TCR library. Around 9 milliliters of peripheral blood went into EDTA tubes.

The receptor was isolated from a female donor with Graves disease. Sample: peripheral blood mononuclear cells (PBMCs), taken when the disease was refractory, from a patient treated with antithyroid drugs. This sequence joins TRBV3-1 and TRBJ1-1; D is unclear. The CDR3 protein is CASSHPLFNTEAFF. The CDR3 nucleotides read TGTGCCAGCAGCCACCCACTTTTTAACACTGAAGCTTTCTTT.